This TCR beta chain was documented in a study of blood T cell repertoires in COVID-19. Produced via immunoSEQ multiplex PCR; TCRdb's table is partial and in-frame only. The table records hundreds of thousands of clones, around 90% of them present only once. The CDR3 has 14 amino acids. The V gene end was trimmed by 6 bases and the J gene end by 1 base; junction bases not matched to a gene: 6. CDR1 SEHNR and CDR2 FQNEAQ come from the germline V gene (reference sequence). The TCR sequence derives from a woman aged 18-29 years who had recovered from COVID-19. Sequenced material: PBMCs or T cells enriched from blood (not recorded which). The chain uses TRBV7-9 and TRBJ2-7, with 7 bases that match TRBD1. The CDR3: CASSSRDRSYEQYF. CDR3 coding DNA: TGTGCCAGCAGTTCGAGGGACAGATCCTACGAGCAGTACTTC.